This entry lists 27 T cell receptor beta chains sequenced from one sample in a study of T cells in Graves' hyperthyroidism and ophthalmopathy. TCR beta CDR3 regions were amplified from RNA. The TCR CDR3 first-round RT-PCR relied on the HTBI primer set. TCRdb reprocessed the multiplex PCR reads via MiXCR and lists one record per CDR3 protein. The sample holds around 400,000 distinct CDR3 sequences; about 13% are singletons and the top ten take less than 10%. Sequenced material: blood. The receptors were sampled from a woman in her late teens or twenties with Graves' hyperthyroidism.

This clonotype was detected only a few times. Possible read error: a much larger clone is one base away. The genes are TRBV28 and TRBJ1-1; D is possibly TRBD1 (6 bases). The CDR3 has 13 residues. Trimming cost V 5 bases and J 4 bases, with 11 bases left between them. CDR1 and CDR2 from the germline V gene are MDHEN and SYDVKM. The CDR3 coding sequence is TGTGCCAGCAGTATACGGGGGGCCACTGAAGCTTTCTTT. As protein: CASSIRGATEAFF.

The table lists this clonotype with a few counts. Relative to the germline gene, one junction end is altered; a read error may explain this. CDR3 amino acids: CSASPHTSGSVHEQLF. The CDR3 region has the DNA TGCAGTGCTAGTCCCCACACTAGCGGGAGTGTGCATGAGCAGCTCTTC. This chain connects TRBV20-1 to TRBJ2-1, with 11 bases lining up with TRBD2. The CDR3 is made up of 16 amino acids. Germline-derived CDR1 and CDR2 are DFQATT and SNEGSKA (reference sequence).

This clonotype has a count of ten or more. For the CDR3, the DNA is TGCGCCAGCAGCTTAGGTCTAGCGGGAGCCGCCGCAGATACGCAGTATTTT. Amino acid sequence: CASSLGLAGAAADTQYF. The chain has TRBV5-1 and TRBJ2-3; 10 nucleotides align to TRBD2. This CDR3 comprises 17 residues. Germline lookup yields CDR1 SGHRS and CDR2 YFSETQ. With V trimmed by 2 bases and J by 4 bases, 10 bases remained unmatched.

This clonotype was recorded at least ten times. The V and J genes are TRBV6-6 and TRBJ2-5; TRBD2 is a possible D gene (6 bases). Deletions cut 2 bases from V and 5 bases from J, with 6 bases between. CDR3 size: 12 residues. Germline CDR1 reads MNHNY; CDR2 reads SVGAGI (reference sequence). The CDR3 sequence is CASSYGGETQYF. For the CDR3, the DNA is TGTGCCAGCAGTTACGGGGGGGAGACCCAGTACTTC.

At least ten counts were recorded for this clonotype. V is TRBV7-2 and J is TRBJ1-2; perhaps TRBD1 as D (6 bases). The V gene's germline CDR1 is SGHTA and CDR2 FQGNSA. The CDR3 consists of 12 residues. V dropped 6 bases and J dropped 6 bases, with 11 bases sitting between them. The CDR3 DNA reads TGTGCCAGCAGTCGGGGGCCTGATGGCTACACCTTC. This codes for CASSRGPDGYTF.

The CDR3 region is CASSLAGQGVNEQFF. The CDR3 coding sequence is TGTGCCAGCAGTTTGGCGGGACAGGGGGTAAATGAGCAGTTCTTC. The gene calls are TRBV12-3 or TRBV12-4 and TRBJ2-1; 11 nucleotides line up with TRBD1. The CDR3 sequence is 15 residues long. V shed 3 bases and J 7 bases; nucleotides not matched to a gene: 5.

This clonotype occurred many times. For the CDR3, the DNA is TGTGCCAGCGAGATCCGGGCCGCCCCCGGGGGTGGGAGCTACACCTTC. Protein: CASEIRAAPGGGSYTF. The V call is TRBV28, the J call TRBJ1-2, with D maybe TRBD1 (5 bases). CDR3 length: 16 residues. V lost 8 bases and J lost 9, with 28 bases in between. CDR1 is MDHEN, CDR2 SYDVKM, per germline.

This clonotype was counted between two and nine times. The chain couples TRBV5-1 to TRBJ2-2, with 9 bases identical to TRBD2. The CDR3 spans 17 residues. In germline, CDR1 is SGHRS, CDR2 YFSETQ. The V gene end was trimmed by 4 bases and the J gene end by 7 bases; junction bases not matched to a gene: 14. The CDR3 region is CASSLGQLAGADGELFF. The CDR3 nucleotides read TGCGCCAGCAGCCTAGGACAGTTAGCGGGGGCTGACGGGGAGCTGTTTTTT.

J is TRBJ2-2 and V is TRBV11-2; D may be TRBD1 (6 bases). V was shortened by 4 bases and J by 8 bases, with 17 bases between the two germline ends. Germline CDR1 SGHAT, CDR2 FQNNGV. There are 15 residues in the CDR3. CDR3 coding DNA: TGTGCCAGCAGCTCCTCCGGGACAAGGGTGGGGGAGCTGTTTTTT. It encodes CASSSSGTRVGELFF.

This clonotype was seen ten or more times. The J gene is TRBJ2-7, the V gene TRBV28, with 7 bases fitting TRBD1. The junction had 7 bases not matched to a gene; V was cut back by 3 bases and J by 2 bases. This CDR3 has 15 residues. Per germline, CDR1 MDHEN and CDR2 SYDVKM. The CDR3 here is CASSLTGRPTYEQYF. The CDR3 DNA reads as TGTGCCAGCAGTTTGACAGGGAGACCCACCTACGAGCAGTACTTC.

This clonotype was picked up a small number of times. V is TRBV7-9 and J is TRBJ2-4; TRBD2 agrees at 9 bases. Germline CDR1 SEHNR, CDR2 FQNEAQ (reference sequence). Germline trimming cut 0 bases from V and 2 bases from J; bases unmatched to any gene: 8. This CDR3 region has 18 residues. In DNA, the CDR3 is TGTGCCAGCAGCTTAGCGGCCTCTAGCGGGGAAACCAAAAACATTCAGTACTTC. Translating it yields CASSLAASSGETKNIQYF.

The rearrangement uses TRBV24-1 and TRBJ2-2; D possibly uses TRBD1 or TRBD2 (6 bases each). Trimming took off 3 bases at V and 5 bases at J, with 15 bases between the two ends. The CDR3 sequence is 16 residues long. Germline V lookup: CDR1 KGHDR, CDR2 SFDVKD. The CDR3 loop reads CATSDNRDSRTGELFF. CDR3 sequence (DNA): TGTGCCACCAGTGATAACAGGGACTCGAGGACCGGGGAGCTGTTTTTT.

This clonotype was seen ten or more times. V is TRBV12-3 or TRBV12-4 and J is TRBJ1-2; a weak D match, TRBD1 (5 bases). The CDR3 is 14 residues long. V dropped 3 bases and J dropped 3 bases, with 11 bases sitting between them. The CDR3 protein is CASSFGQGYYGYTF. The CDR3 region has the DNA TGTGCCAGCAGTTTCGGGCAGGGATACTATGGCTACACCTTC.

This clonotype showed up many times. The rearrangement uses TRBV5-1 and TRBJ1-1; 7 bases match TRBD1. Germline-derived CDR1 and CDR2 are SGHRS and YFSETQ. The CDR3 extends over 15 amino acids. J lost 7 bases, V lost 1 base, and 10 bases had no gene match. Written as DNA, the CDR3 is TGCGCCAGCAGCTTGAGTCCCAGGGGGGTGGGTGAAGCTTTCTTT. It is translated as CASSLSPRGVGEAFF.

This clonotype showed up many times. The J gene is TRBJ2-1, the V gene TRBV7-2; D call uncertain. In germline, CDR1 is SGHTA, CDR2 FQGNSA. The CDR3 totals 12 residues. V lost 4 bases and J lost 9, with 10 bases in between. The CDR3 DNA reads as TGTGCCAGCAGCTCGGCGAGGTTTGAGCAGTTCTTC. This codes for CASSSARFEQFF.

V gene TRBV2 combines with J gene TRBJ2-1; 14 bases are shared with TRBD2. J lost 9 bases, V lost 7 bases, and 8 bases had no gene match. The CDR3 covers 15 residues. Germline V gene lookup returns CDR1 SNHLY and CDR2 FYNNEI. The CDR3 nucleotides read TGTGCCAGCAACACCGGGACTAGCGGGGGTGTTGAGCAGTTCTTC. This gives the protein CASNTGTSGGVEQFF. Variable domain in full (rest from reference TRBV2 and TRBJ2-1): EPEVTQTPSHQVTQMGQEVILRCVPISNHLYFYWYRQILGQKVEFLVSFYNNEISEKSEIFDDQFSVERPDGSNFTLKIRSTKLEDSAMYFCASNTGTSGGVEQFFGPGTRLTVL.

This clonotype was observed at least ten times. For the CDR3, the DNA is TGTGCCAGCAGCGCGCTCACAGATACGCAGTATTTT. Its protein product is CASSALTDTQYF. This chain uses TRBV7-2 with TRBJ2-3; D is uncertain. This CDR3 has 12 amino acids. Trimming left V 5 bases short and J 2 bases short, with 5 bases between. CDR1 and CDR2 from the germline V gene are SGHTA and FQGNSA. Supplemented by reference TRBV7-2 and TRBJ2-3, the full variable domain reads GAGVSQSPSNKVTEKGKDVELRCDPISGHTALYWYRQSLGQGLEFLIYFQGNSAPDKSGLPSDRFSAERTGGSVSTLTIQRTQQEDSAVYLCASSALTDTQYFGPGTRLTVL.

This clonotype was observed many times. This rearrangement joins TRBV28 to TRBJ1-2; D remains unclear. Per germline, CDR1 MDHEN and CDR2 SYDVKM. The ends were cut back, 7 bases at V and 2 bases at J, with 11 bases in the middle. This CDR3 has 13 residues. CDR3 loop: CASTSQLNYGYTF. DNA of the CDR3: TGTGCCAGCACATCACAGCTAAACTATGGCTACACCTTC.

In regard to this clonotype: A much larger clone differs by one base, so this may be a read error. Without the conserved terminal phenylalanine or tryptophan, this CDR3 likely stems from a read error. This chain links TRBV29-1 with TRBJ1-2; no reliable D call. Germline lookup yields CDR1 SQVTM and CDR2 ANQGSEA. CDR3 length: 13 residues. The V end lost 6 bases, the J end lost 6 bases, and 17 bases lay between the germline ends. The CDR3 protein is CSVRTPTYNGYTV. The CDR3 region has the DNA TGCAGCGTCAGGACCCCGACCTATAATGGCTACACCGTC.

The rearrangement links TRBV6-2 or TRBV6-3 to TRBJ2-1; 9 nucleotides agree with TRBD2. Germline trimming cut 6 bases from V and 7 bases from J; bases unmatched to any gene: 7. This CDR3 has 14 residues. The germline V gene has CDR1 MNHEY and CDR2 SVGEGT. The CDR3 is CASSISGRTNEQFF. The CDR3 DNA sequence: TGTGCCAGCAGCATTAGCGGGAGAACGAATGAGCAGTTCTTC.

The chain carries TRBV19 and TRBJ2-7; D is unresolved. This CDR3 comprises 13 residues. The V end lost 1 base, the J end lost 3 bases, and 7 bases lay between the germline ends. Germline loops: CDR1 LNHDA, CDR2 SQIVND (reference sequence). The CDR3 DNA follows: TGTGCCAGTAGTATAGCCTATCACTACGAGCAGTACTTC. Residues: CASSIAYHYEQYF. Variable domain in full (rest from reference TRBV19 and TRBJ2-7): DGGITQSPKYLFRKEGQNVTLSCEQNLNHDAMYWYRQDPGQGLRLIYYSQIVNDFQKGDIAEGYSVSREKKESFPLTVTSAQKNPTAFYLCASSIAYHYEQYFGPGTRLTVT.

This clonotype came up many times. The chain joins TRBV30 to TRBJ2-1, with no clear D. V lost 5 bases to trimming and J lost 3 bases, with 11 bases between them. The CDR3 sequence is 13 residues long. Germline CDR1 and CDR2: GTSNPN and SVGIG (reference sequence). CDR3 in amino acids: CAWRRTGYNEQFF. CDR3 bases: TGTGCCTGGCGTAGGACGGGCTACAATGAGCAGTTCTTC.

This clonotype was counted a few times. V and J are TRBV7-2 and TRBJ2-3; a weak D match, TRBD2 (5 bases). V lost 6 bases, J lost 5 bases, and 9 bases lay in between. Per germline, CDR1 SGHTA and CDR2 FQGNSA. The CDR3 is 12 residues long. CDR3 region: CASRPAGDTQYF. The CDR3 coding sequence is TGTGCCAGCAGACCGGCGGGAGATACGCAGTATTTT. The variable domain in full, completed from reference TRBV7-2 and TRBJ2-3, reads GAGVSQSPSNKVTEKGKDVELRCDPISGHTALYWYRQSLGQGLEFLIYFQGNSAPDKSGLPSDRFSAERTGGSVSTLTIQRTQQEDSAVYLCASRPAGDTQYFGPGTRLTVL.

The chain links TRBV28 to TRBJ2-3, with D unclear. This CDR3 region has 13 residues. V was clipped by 6 bases and J by 3 bases, with 10 bases between them. The germline V gene encodes CDR1 MDHEN and CDR2 SYDVKM. The CDR3 nucleotides are TGTGCCAGCAGCGGAGAAGTAACAGATACGCAGTATTTT. Translation gives CASSGEVTDTQYF. The entire variable domain, with the rest obtained from reference TRBV28 and TRBJ2-3, is as follows: DVKVTQSSRYLVKRTGEKVFLECVQDMDHENMFWYRQDPGLGLRLIYFSYDVKMKEKGDIPEGYSVSREKKERFSLILESASTNQTSMYLCASSGEVTDTQYFGPGTRLTVL.

This chain joins TRBV5-4 and TRBJ1-1, with 7 bases matching TRBD1. J was trimmed by 1 base and V by 1 base; bases with no gene match: 1. Germline CDR1 SGHNT, CDR2 YYREEE (reference sequence). The CDR3 runs to 14 residues. The CDR3 region has the DNA TGTGCCAGCAGCTTGAACAGGGGGAACACTGAAGCTTTCTTT. It encodes CASSLNRGNTEAFF. Filled out from reference TRBV5-4 and TRBJ1-1, the complete variable domain reads ETGVTQSPTHLIKTRGQQVTLRCSSQSGHNTVSWYQQALGQGPQFIFQYYREEENGRGNFPPRFSGLQFPNYSSELNVNALELDDSALYLCASSLNRGNTEAFFGQGTRLTVV.

The sample holds many counts of this clonotype. CDR3 residues: CASSFVQGPPYNEKLFF. The CDR3 DNA reads TGTGCCAGCAGTTTCGTTCAAGGACCTCCGTACAATGAAAAACTGTTTTTT. The chain couples TRBV6-2 or TRBV6-3 to TRBJ1-4; D is unclear. V dropped 4 bases and J dropped 5 bases, with 20 bases sitting between them. Germline lookup yields CDR1 MNHEY and CDR2 SVGEGT. The CDR3 runs to 17 residues.

The sample holds a few counts of this clonotype. The chain employs TRBV10-3 and TRBJ1-6; TRBD1 matches 8 bases. J gave up 9 bases and V 5 bases, and 6 bases lay outside the gene matches. The CDR3 is 14 amino acids. CDR1 is ENHRY and CDR2 is SYGVKD in the germline V gene. CDR3 sequence reads: CAISPDRGGSPLHF. DNA of the CDR3: TGTGCCATCAGTCCCGACAGGGGAGGTTCACCCCTCCACTTT.